These 10 T cell receptor beta chains share one sample of origin, sequenced in a study of CD4 T cells in relation to SARS-CoV-2 and coronaviruses. Sequencing was performed with immunoSEQ multiplex PCR; in TCRdb, only in-frame clones are kept and a portion is missing. This sample has about 24,000 clones, with about 75% found just once. Before the COVID-19 pandemic, during about 2010-2019, CD4+ T cells were taken from unexposed donors. The cells were cultured for about ten days before CD4+ T cells were isolated. These receptors' antigens are unknown. The sequencing input was CD4+ T cells from PBMCs, cultured in vitro. These receptor sequences come from a human donor in good health.

DNA of the CDR3: TGTGCCAGCAGTTTATGGGGGCGGACTTTCGACGAGCAGTACTTC. The encoded protein is CASSLWGRTFDEQYF. The rearrangement links TRBV27 to TRBJ2-7, with D perhaps matching TRBD1 (6 bases). V was clipped by 1 base and J by 5 bases, with 15 bases between them. The CDR3 runs to 15 residues. Per the germline V gene, CDR1 is MNHEY and CDR2 is SMNVEV (reference sequence).

The rearrangement uses TRBV30 and TRBJ2-1; the D is unclear. The length of the CDR3 is 13 residues. Germline V gene data show CDR1 as GTSNPN and CDR2 as SVGIG (reference sequence). Trimming shortened V by 3 bases and J by 10 bases, and 16 bases separated the two germline ends. The CDR3 protein is CAWSFLRQEEQFF. The CDR3 DNA follows: TGTGCCTGGAGCTTTCTGAGACAAGAGGAGCAGTTCTTC.

This chain joins TRBV6-4 and TRBJ2-3; D might be TRBD2 (6 bases). CDR3 length: 14 residues. The V gene's germline CDR1 is MRHNA and CDR2 SNTAGT. V was shortened by 6 bases and J by 2 bases, with 12 bases between the two germline ends. CDR3 in amino acids: CASSRGEPTDTQYF. The DNA for the CDR3 is TGTGCCAGCAGCCGCGGGGAACCCACAGATACGCAGTATTTT.

The V gene is TRBV6-5, the J gene TRBJ1-5, with 9 bases aligning to TRBD1. The V gene's germline CDR1 is MNHEY and CDR2 SVGAGI. There are 15 residues in the CDR3. The J segment lost 0 bases and the V segment lost 6 bases, leaving 3 bases of the junction unmatched. The CDR3 region is CASRDRGYSNQPQHF. CDR3 in DNA: TGTGCCAGCAGGGACAGGGGTTATAGCAATCAGCCCCAGCATTTT.

This chain joins TRBV19 and TRBJ1-3, with 8 bases matching TRBD1. The germline gives CDR1 LNHDA, CDR2 SQIVND (reference sequence). The J segment lost 4 bases and the V segment lost 8 bases, leaving 4 bases of the junction unmatched. The CDR3 covers 13 residues. CDR3 in amino acids: CASQQGVGNTIYF. DNA for the CDR3: TGTGCCAGTCAACAGGGGGTGGGAAACACCATATATTTT.

This clone came up a few times. CDR3 in DNA: TGCGCCAGCAGTGAGTCAGGCTCTTGGGGCTACACCTTC. Translated: CASSESGSWGYTF. The chain combines TRBV10-1 with TRBJ1-2; D call uncertain. The CDR3 runs 13 residues. Germline V gene data show CDR1 as WNHNN and CDR2 as SYGVQD (reference sequence). Trimming removed 0 bases from V and 8 bases from J, with 10 bases in between.

The gene calls are TRBV6-6 and TRBJ2-4; D is unresolved. Germline lookup yields CDR1 MNHNY and CDR2 SVGAGI (reference sequence). The CDR3 is 13 amino acids. V gave up 6 bases and J gave up 11 bases, with 17 bases separating them. The CDR3 nucleotides read TGTGCCAGCAGCTCACACCCTGAAACATTTCAGTACTTC. This codes for CASSSHPETFQYF.

The chain uses TRBV5-1 and TRBJ2-1; TRBD2 agrees at 7 bases. The CDR3 length is 14 residues. The junction had 7 bases not matched to a gene; V was cut back by 5 bases and J by 5 bases. Germline V gives CDR1 SGHRS, CDR2 YFSETQ. Here the CDR3 DNA reads TGCGCCAGCAGAGCCGGGACTACTAACAATGAGCAGTTCTTC. Protein: CASRAGTTNNEQFF.

V is TRBV1 and J is TRBJ2-7; the table's D call, TRBD2, has no DNA check behind it. TRBV1 corresponds to a pseudogene. The CDR3 runs 13 residues. The CDR3 reads CTSSQDPSGEQYF. In nucleotides, the CDR3 is TGCACCAGCAGCCAAGATCCCAGCGGCGAGCAGTACTTC.

V and J are TRBV12-5 and TRBJ1-1; tentative D call: TRBD1 (6 bases). The V gene's germline CDR1 is LGHNT and CDR2 FRNRAP. This CDR3 has 15 amino acids. The ends were cut back, 6 bases at V and 2 bases at J, with 16 bases in the middle. CDR3 DNA: TGTGCTAGTGGCTTCCCTACAGGGATCAACACTGAAGCTTTCTTT. It is translated as CASGFPTGINTEAFF.